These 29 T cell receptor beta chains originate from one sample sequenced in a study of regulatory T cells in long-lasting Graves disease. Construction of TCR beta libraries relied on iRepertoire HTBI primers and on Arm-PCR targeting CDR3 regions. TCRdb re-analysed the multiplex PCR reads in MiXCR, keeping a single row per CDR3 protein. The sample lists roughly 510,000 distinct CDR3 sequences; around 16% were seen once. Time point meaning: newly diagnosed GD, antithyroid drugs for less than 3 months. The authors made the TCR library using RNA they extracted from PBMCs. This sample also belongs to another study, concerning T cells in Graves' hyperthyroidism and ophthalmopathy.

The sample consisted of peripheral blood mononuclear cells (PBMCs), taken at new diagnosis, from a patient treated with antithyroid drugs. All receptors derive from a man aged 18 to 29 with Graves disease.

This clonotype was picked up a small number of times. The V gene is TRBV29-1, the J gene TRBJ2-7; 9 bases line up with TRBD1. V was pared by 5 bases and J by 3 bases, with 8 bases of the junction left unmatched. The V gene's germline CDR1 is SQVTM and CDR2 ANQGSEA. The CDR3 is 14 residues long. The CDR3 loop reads CSVLQGARSYEQYF. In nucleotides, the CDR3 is TGCAGCGTTTTACAGGGGGCGCGAAGCTACGAGCAGTACTTC.

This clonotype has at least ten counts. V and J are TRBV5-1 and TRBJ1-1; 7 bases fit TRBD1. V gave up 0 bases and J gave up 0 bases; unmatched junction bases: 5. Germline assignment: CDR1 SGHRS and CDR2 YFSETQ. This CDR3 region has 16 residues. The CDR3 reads CASSLAQGQMNTEAFF. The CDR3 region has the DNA TGCGCCAGCAGCTTGGCACAGGGACAGATGAACACTGAAGCTTTCTTT.

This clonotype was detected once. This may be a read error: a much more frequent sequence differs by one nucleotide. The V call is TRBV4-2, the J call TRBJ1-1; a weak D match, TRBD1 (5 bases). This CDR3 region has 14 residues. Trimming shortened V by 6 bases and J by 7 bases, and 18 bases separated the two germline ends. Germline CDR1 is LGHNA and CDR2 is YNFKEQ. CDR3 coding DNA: TGTGCCAGCAGTCCGTTGGACACCGCCATTGAAGCTTTCTTT. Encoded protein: CASSPLDTAIEAFF.

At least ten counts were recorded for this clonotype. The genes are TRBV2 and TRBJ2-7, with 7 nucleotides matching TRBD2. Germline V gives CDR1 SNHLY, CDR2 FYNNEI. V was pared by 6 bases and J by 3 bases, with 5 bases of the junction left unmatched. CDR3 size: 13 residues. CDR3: CASRGGRGYEQYF. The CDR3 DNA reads TGTGCCAGCAGGGGGGGGAGGGGCTACGAGCAGTACTTC.

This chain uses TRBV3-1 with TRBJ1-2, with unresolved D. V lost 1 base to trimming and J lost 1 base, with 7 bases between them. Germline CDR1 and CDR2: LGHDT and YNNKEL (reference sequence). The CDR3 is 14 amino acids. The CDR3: CASSQGTFNYGYTF. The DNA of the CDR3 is TGTGCCAGCAGCCAAGGGACTTTTAACTATGGCTACACCTTC.

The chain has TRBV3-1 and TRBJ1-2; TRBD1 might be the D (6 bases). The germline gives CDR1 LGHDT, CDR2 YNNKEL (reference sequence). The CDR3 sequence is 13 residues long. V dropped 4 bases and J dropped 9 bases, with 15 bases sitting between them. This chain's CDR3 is CASSRLGGDSYTF. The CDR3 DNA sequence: TGTGCCAGCAGCCGACTAGGGGGGGACAGCTACACCTTC.

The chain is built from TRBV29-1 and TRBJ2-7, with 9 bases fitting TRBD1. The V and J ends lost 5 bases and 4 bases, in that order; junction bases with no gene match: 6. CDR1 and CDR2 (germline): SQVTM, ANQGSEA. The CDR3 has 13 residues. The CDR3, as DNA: TGCAGCGTTTTGATCGGGACAGGGTACGAGCAGTACTTC. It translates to CSVLIGTGYEQYF.

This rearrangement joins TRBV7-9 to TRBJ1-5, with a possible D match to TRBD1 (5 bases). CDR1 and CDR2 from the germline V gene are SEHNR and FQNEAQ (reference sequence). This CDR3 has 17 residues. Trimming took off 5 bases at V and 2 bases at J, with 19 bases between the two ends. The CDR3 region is CASSPKDSRDGNQPQHF. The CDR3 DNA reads TGTGCCAGCAGCCCCAAGGACTCCCGGGACGGCAATCAGCCCCAGCATTTT.

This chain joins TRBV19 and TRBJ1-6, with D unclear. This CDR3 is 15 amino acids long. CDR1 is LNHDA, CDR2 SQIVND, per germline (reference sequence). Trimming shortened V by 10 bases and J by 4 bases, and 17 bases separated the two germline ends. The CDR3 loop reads CATSGRADYNSPLHF. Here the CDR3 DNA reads TGTGCCACCTCCGGGAGGGCCGATTATAATTCACCCCTCCACTTT.

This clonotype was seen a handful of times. In nucleotides, the CDR3 is TGTGCCAGCAGCCCTTTGGGAGAGACAGAGAACACTGAAGCTTTCTTT. Translating it yields CASSPLGETENTEAFF. The chain links TRBV7-9 to TRBJ1-1, with a possible D match to TRBD1 (5 bases). Germline V gene data show CDR1 as SEHNR and CDR2 as FQNEAQ (reference sequence). This CDR3 spans 16 amino acids. Trimming took off 5 bases at V and 1 base at J, with 17 bases between the two ends.

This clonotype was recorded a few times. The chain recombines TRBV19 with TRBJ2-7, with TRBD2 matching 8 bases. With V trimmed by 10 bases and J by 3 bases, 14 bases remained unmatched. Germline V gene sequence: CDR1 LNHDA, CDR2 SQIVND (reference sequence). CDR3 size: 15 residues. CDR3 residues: CATSQPGLGIYEQYF. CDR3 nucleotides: TGTGCCACTTCCCAACCGGGACTAGGGATCTACGAGCAGTACTTC.

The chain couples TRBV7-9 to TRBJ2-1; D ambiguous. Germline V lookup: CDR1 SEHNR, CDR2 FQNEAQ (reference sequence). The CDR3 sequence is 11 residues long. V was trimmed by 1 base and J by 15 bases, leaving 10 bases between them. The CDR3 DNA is TGTGCCAGCAGCTTAGGAATTTTTGCGTTCTTC. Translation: CASSLGIFAFF.

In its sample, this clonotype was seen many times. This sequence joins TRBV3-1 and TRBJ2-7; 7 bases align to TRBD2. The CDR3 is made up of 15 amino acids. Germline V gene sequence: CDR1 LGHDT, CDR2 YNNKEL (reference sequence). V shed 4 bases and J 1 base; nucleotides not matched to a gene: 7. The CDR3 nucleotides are TGTGCCAGCAGCCGAAGGGCTAGCGGTTCCTACGAGCAGTACTTC. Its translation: CASSRRASGSYEQYF.

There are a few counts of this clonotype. This CDR3 is CATSQGGTATEAFF. The CDR3 DNA follows: TGTGCCACCAGTCAAGGGGGGACGGCCACTGAAGCTTTCTTT. The gene calls are TRBV24-1 and TRBJ1-1; tentative D call: TRBD1 (6 bases). The V gene lost 6 bases and the J gene lost 4 bases, with 14 bases spanning the gap. Germline loops: CDR1 KGHDR, CDR2 SFDVKD. The CDR3 is 14 residues long.

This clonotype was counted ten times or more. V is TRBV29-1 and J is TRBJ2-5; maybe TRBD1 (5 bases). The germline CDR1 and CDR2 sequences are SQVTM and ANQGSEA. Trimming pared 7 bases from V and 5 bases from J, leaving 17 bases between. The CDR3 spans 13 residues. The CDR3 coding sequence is TGCAGCGCCGCCTGGGTCGCAGGGGAGACCCAGTACTTC. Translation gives CSAAWVAGETQYF.

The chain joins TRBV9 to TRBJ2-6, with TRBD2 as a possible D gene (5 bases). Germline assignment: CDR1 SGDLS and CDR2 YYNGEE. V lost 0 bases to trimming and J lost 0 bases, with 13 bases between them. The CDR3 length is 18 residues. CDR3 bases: TGTGCCAGCAGCGTAGGGCCAGGAGGCTCCTCTGGGGCCAACGTCCTGACTTTC. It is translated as CASSVGPGGSSGANVLTF.

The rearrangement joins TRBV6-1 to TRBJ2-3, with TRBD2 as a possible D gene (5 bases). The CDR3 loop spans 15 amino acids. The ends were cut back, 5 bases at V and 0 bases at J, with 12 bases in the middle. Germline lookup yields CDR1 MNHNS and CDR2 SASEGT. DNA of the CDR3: TGTGCCAGCAGTCCACTAGTGACTAGCACAGATACGCAGTATTTT. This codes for CASSPLVTSTDTQYF.

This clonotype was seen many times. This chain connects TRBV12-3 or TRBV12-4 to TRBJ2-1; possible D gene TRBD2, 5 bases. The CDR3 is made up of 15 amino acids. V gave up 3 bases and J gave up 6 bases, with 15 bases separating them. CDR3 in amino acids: CASSFRLRGINEQFF. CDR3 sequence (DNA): TGTGCCAGCAGTTTCAGACTAAGAGGAATCAATGAGCAGTTCTTC.

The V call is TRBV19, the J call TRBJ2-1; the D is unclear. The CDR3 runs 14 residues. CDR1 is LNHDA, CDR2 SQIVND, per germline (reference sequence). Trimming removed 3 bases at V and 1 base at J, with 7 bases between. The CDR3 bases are TGTGCCAGTAGTATGAACCCTTCCTACAATGAGCAGTTCTTC. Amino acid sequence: CASSMNPSYNEQFF. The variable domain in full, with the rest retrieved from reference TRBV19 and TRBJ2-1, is DGGITQSPKYLFRKEGQNVTLSCEQNLNHDAMYWYRQDPGQGLRLIYYSQIVNDFQKGDIAEGYSVSREKKESFPLTVTSAQKNPTAFYLCASSMNPSYNEQFFGPGTRLTVL.

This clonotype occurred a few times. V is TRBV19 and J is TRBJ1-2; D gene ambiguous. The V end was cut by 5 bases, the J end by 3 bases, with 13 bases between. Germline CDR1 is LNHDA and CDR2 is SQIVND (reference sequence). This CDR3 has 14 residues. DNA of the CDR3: TGTGCCAGTAGTTACTCGGGATTGGACTATGGCTACACCTTC. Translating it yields CASSYSGLDYGYTF.

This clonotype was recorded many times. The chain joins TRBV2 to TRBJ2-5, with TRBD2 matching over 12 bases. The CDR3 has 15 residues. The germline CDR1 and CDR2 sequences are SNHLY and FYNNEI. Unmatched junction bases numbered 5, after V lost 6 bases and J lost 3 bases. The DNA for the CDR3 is TGTGCCAGCAGCCAGACTAGCGGGGGAGAAGAGACCCAGTACTTC. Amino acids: CASSQTSGGEETQYF.

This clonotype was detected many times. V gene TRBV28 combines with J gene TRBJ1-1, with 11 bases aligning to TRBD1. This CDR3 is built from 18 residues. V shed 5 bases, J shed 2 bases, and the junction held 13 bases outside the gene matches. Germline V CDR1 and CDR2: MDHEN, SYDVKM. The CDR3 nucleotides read TGTGCCAGCAGTCCTCACCCTGGGACAGGGGGGAGCAACACTGAAGCTTTCTTT. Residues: CASSPHPGTGGSNTEAFF.

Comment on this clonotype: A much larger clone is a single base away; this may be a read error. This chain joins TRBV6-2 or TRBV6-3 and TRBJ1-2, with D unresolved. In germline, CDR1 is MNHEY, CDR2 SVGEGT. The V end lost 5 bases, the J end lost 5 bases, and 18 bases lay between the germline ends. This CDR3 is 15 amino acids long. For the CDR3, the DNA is TGTGCCAGCAGTGCCGAGTCTGGGCGCTGGTATGGCTACACCTTC. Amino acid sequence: CASSAESGRWYGYTF.

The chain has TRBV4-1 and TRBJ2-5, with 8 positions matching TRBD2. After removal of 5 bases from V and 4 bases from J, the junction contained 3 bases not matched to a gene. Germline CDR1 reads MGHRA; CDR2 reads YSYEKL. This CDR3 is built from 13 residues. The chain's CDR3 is CASSDREGETQYF. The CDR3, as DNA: TGCGCCAGCAGCGATCGGGAGGGAGAGACCCAGTACTTC.

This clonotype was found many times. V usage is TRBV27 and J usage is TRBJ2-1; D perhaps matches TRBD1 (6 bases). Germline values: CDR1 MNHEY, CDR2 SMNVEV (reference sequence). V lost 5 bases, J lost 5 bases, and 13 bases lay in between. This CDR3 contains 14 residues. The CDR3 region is CASSPYGQHNEQFF. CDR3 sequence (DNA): TGTGCCAGCAGTCCCTACGGACAGCACAATGAGCAGTTCTTC.

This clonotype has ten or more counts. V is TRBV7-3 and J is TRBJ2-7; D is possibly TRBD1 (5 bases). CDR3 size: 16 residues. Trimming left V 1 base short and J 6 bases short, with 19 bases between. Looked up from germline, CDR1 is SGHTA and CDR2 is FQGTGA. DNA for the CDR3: TGTGCCAGCAGCTTAAGAGCTCAGGGCGTCGGTGCCGAGCAGTACTTC. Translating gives CASSLRAQGVGAEQYF.

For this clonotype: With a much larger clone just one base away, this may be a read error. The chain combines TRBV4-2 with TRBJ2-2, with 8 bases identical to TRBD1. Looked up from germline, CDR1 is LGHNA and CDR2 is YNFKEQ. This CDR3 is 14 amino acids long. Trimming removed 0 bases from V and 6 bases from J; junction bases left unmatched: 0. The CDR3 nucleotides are TGTGCCAGCAGCCAAGAACAGGGGGCCGGGGAGCTGTTTTTT. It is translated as CASSQEQGAGELFF.

In DNA form, the CDR3 reads TGCAGTGCTAGGGGACTAGCGGGACCCCACTCCTACAATGAGCAGTTCTTC. Amino acids: CSARGLAGPHSYNEQFF. The J gene is TRBJ2-1, the V gene TRBV20-1; 13 nucleotides align to TRBD2. There are 17 residues in the CDR3. Germline assignment: CDR1 DFQATT and CDR2 SNEGSKA (reference sequence). The J segment lost 0 bases and the V segment lost 3 bases, leaving 5 bases of the junction unmatched.

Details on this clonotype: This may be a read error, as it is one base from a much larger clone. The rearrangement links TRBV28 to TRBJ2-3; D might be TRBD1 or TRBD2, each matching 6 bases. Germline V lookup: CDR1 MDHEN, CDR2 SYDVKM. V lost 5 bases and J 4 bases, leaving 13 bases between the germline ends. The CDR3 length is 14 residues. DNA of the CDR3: TGTGCCAGCAGTCTAGAAGGGGGGCCAGATACGCAGTATTTT. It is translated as CASSLEGGPDTQYF.